Listed below are T cell receptor beta chains from one sample, sequenced in a study of blood T cell repertoires in COVID-19. TCRdb's copy holds only in-frame clones and misses some; the assay was immunoSEQ multiplex PCR. The sample has about 440,000 clones, approximately 88% seen once. Specimen: peripheral blood. All receptors derive from a woman aged 45-59 years with COVID-19, enrolled during active disease. Both conserved end residues are part of each CDR3. D genes are given only for firm matches. Where a row states a size, it is once, few, many or the class of an expanded clone; other rows omit it.

v_gene	d_gene	abundance	j_gene	CDR3nt	CDR3aa
TRBV11-3	TRBD2	NA	TRBJ2-1	TGTGCCAGCAGCCCCCGACTAGCGGGGGGGCCCGGCAATGAGCAGTTCTTC	CASSPRLAGGPGNEQFF
TRBV5-1	TRBD2	NA	TRBJ2-1	TGCGCCAGCAGCCCCCGGACTAGCGGGGCCTGGAATGAGCAGTTCTTC	CASSPRTSGAWNEQFF
TRBV27	NA	NA	TRBJ1-2	TGTGCCAGCAAGGCGGGCCCCTATGGCTACACCTTC	CASKAGPYGYTF
TRBV18	TRBD1	NA	TRBJ2-1	TGTGCCAGCTCTGGGACAGACCATTTCTCCTACAATGAGCAGTTCTTC	CASSGTDHFSYNEQFF
TRBV30	NA	NA	TRBJ1-4	TGTGCCTGGAGCCTTGGCGGGGGCGGTGGAGAAAAACTGTTTTTT	CAWSLGGGGGEKLFF
TRBV19	NA	once	TRBJ1-2	TGCGCCACTCACCAGGGTGACTATGGCTACACCTTC	CATHQGDYGYTF
TRBV5-1	TRBD2	NA	TRBJ2-3	TGCGCCAGCAACACCGTGATGGGGGGGACAGATACGCAGTATTTT	CASNTVMGGTDTQYF
TRBV5-5	NA	NA	TRBJ2-2	TGTGCCAGCAGCTTGATTGGGCAGCTTAACACCGGGGAGCTGTTTTTT	CASSLIGQLNTGELFF
TRBV11-2	NA	NA	TRBJ1-2	TGTGCCAGCACCTCGGTTCATGGCTACACCTTC	CASTSVHGYTF
TRBV3-1/TRBV3-2	TRBD1	NA	TRBJ1-2	TGTGCCAGCAGCCAAGAGTCGACAGGGCGATACACCTTC	CASSQESTGRYTF
TRBV30	NA	NA	TRBJ1-1	TGTGCCTGGAGTGTACTGGACACTGAAGCTTTCTTT	CAWSVLDTEAFF
TRBV4-1	TRBD1	NA	TRBJ1-1	TGCGCCAGCAGTAGCGGGACAGGGGGCTTTTGGAACACTGAAGCTTTCTTT	CASSSGTGGFWNTEAFF
TRBV5-1	TRBD2	few	TRBJ2-1	TGCGCCAGCAGCCCAGCGGGGGCCGCAACCAATGAGCAGTTCTTC	CASSPAGAATNEQFF
TRBV2	TRBD1	NA	TRBJ2-4	TGTGCCAGCAGATTGGACAGGGAAGACCTATTC	CASRLDREDLF
TRBV10-1	NA	NA	TRBJ1-1	TGCGCCAGCAGTGACGGCGGGAACACTGAAGCTTTCTTT	CASSDGGNTEAFF
TRBV7-3	TRBD1	NA	TRBJ1-2	TGTGCCAGCAGCTCCCCCGGGACAGGGAACTATGGCTACACCTTC	CASSSPGTGNYGYTF
TRBV5-1	NA	once	TRBJ1-2	TGCGCCAGCAGCTTGGAGGCAGGGGCGAAAAACTATGGCTACACCTTC	CASSLEAGAKNYGYTF
TRBV7-9	TRBD2	many	TRBJ2-7	TGTGCCAGCAGCCCATCCCGGACTAGTTTCTACGAGCAGTACTTC	CASSPSRTSFYEQYF
TRBV28	NA	NA	TRBJ1-1	TGTGCCAGCAGTCTGAGGACAGCCCGAGACACTGAAGCTTTCTTT	CASSLRTARDTEAFF
TRBV19	NA	NA	TRBJ1-6	TGTGCCAGTAGTATAGGGGCAGATTCACCCCTCCACTTT	CASSIGADSPLHF
TRBV30	NA	once	TRBJ1-3	TGTGCCTGGGGGGGACATTCCTCTGGAAACACCATATATTTT	CAWGGHSSGNTIYF
TRBV6-5	NA	NA	TRBJ1-3	TGTGCCAGCAGGCGGGAAGGCAGAAACACCATATATTTT	CASRREGRNTIYF
TRBV27	TRBD1	NA	TRBJ1-2	TGTGCCAGCAGTTCACCCGGGACAGGGGATGGCTACACCTTC	CASSSPGTGDGYTF
TRBV4-2	NA	NA	TRBJ1-2	TGTGCCAGCAGCCAACAAAATCTCGCGTTCTATGGCTACACCTTC	CASSQQNLAFYGYTF
TRBV28	TRBD1	NA	TRBJ1-5	TGTGCCAGCAGCACAATCTACACAGGGGGGCATTTT	CASSTIYTGGHF
TRBV5-1	NA	NA	TRBJ1-2	TGCGCCAGCAGCTTGGCCTTGGACTTCGCCTATGGCTACACCTTC	CASSLALDFAYGYTF
TRBV3-1/TRBV3-2	NA	NA	TRBJ1-2	TGTGCCAGCAGCCAAGAGAGGACAGCGAGATATGGCTACACCTTC	CASSQERTARYGYTF
TRBV29-1	NA	NA	TRBJ1-1	TGCAGCGTTGTAATATACACTGAAGCTTTCTTT	CSVVIYTEAFF
TRBV7-2	NA	few	TRBJ1-1	TGTGCCAGCAGCTTAAGCCCAGGACTTAACACTGAAGCTTTCTTT	CASSLSPGLNTEAFF
TRBV6-6	NA	NA	TRBJ1-1	TGTGCCAGCAGCCCCACCAGGGAAAGGATGAACACTGAAGCTTTCTTT	CASSPTRERMNTEAFF
TRBV13	TRBD2	NA	TRBJ2-1	TGTGCCAGCAGCCCCAGACTAGCGGGGGGGCCCGGCCCCTCCTACAATGAGCAGTTCTTC	CASSPRLAGGPGPSYNEQFF
TRBV11-2	NA	NA	TRBJ1-1	TGTGCCAGCAGCTTAGCCGGCCAGGGTGACAGTGAAGCTTTCTTT	CASSLAGQGDSEAFF
TRBV29-1	NA	once	TRBJ2-7	TGCAGCGTTCGACTCCCAACCCGGGTCGGGCGGGGGCAAGAGCAGTACTTC	CSVRLPTRVGRGQEQYF
TRBV9	NA	NA	TRBJ1-1	TGTGCCAGCAGCGTAGGTATAGGAGGAGCTTTCTTT	CASSVGIGGAFF
TRBV11-1	TRBD1	NA	TRBJ2-1	TGTGCCAGCAGCCCCAAGGACAGGGATGAGCAGTTCTTC	CASSPKDRDEQFF
TRBV28	NA	NA	TRBJ2-2	TGTGCCAGCAGAGATACTAGTGTCGGGGAGCTGTTTTTT	CASRDTSVGELFF
TRBV2	TRBD2	NA	TRBJ2-1	TGTGCCAGACGGACTAGCGGGGCACATGGTAACAATGAGCAGTTCTTC	CARRTSGAHGNNEQFF
TRBV7-9	TRBD1	NA	TRBJ1-1	TGTGCCAGCAGGGGGACAGGAGGCCTGAACACTGAAGCTTTCTTT	CASRGTGGLNTEAFF
TRBV30	NA	NA	TRBJ2-5	TGTGCCTGGAGTTCCCGGGAGACCCAGTACTTC	CAWSSRETQYF
TRBV20-1	NA	NA	TRBJ2-1	TGCAGTGCTAGTCAGTATCTAGCATCGGGCAATGAGCAGTTCTTC	CSASQYLASGNEQFF